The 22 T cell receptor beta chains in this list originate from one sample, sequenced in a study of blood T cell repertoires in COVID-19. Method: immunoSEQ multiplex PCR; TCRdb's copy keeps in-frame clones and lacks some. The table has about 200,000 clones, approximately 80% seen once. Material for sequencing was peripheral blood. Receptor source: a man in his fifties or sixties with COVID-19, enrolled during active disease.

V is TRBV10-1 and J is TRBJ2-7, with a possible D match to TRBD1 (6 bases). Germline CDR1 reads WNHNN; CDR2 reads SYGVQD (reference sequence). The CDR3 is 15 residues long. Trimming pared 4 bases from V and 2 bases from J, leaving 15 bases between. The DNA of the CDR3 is TGCGCCAGCAGTGGAGGGTCAGGGGTCCCCTACGAGCAGTACTTC. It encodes CASSGGSGVPYEQYF.

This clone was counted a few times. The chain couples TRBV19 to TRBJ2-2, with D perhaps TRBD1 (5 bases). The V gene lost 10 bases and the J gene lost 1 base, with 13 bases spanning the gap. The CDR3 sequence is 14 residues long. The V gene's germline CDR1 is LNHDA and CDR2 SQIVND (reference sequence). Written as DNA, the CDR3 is TGTGCCATCGGATCAGGGTTGAACACCGGGGAGCTGTTTTTT. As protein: CAIGSGLNTGELFF.

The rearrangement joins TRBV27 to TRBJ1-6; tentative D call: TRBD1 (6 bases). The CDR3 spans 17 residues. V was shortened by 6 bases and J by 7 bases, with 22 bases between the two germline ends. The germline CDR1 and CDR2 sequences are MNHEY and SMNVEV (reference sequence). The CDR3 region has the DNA TGTGCCAGCAGCTCGGGTACAGGGCTCCGAACAAATTCACCCCTCCACTTT. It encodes CASSSGTGLRTNSPLHF.

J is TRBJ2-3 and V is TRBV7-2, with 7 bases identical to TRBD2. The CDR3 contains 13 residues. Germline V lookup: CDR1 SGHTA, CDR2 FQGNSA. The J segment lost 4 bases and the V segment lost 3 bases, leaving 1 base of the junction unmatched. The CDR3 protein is CASSLGGADTQYF. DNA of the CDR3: TGTGCCAGCAGCTTGGGGGGGGCAGATACGCAGTATTTT. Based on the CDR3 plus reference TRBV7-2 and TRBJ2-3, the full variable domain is GAGVSQSPSNKVTEKGKDVELRCDPISGHTALYWYRQSLGQGLEFLIYFQGNSAPDKSGLPSDRFSAERTGGSVSTLTIQRTQQEDSAVYLCASSLGGADTQYFGPGTRLTVL.

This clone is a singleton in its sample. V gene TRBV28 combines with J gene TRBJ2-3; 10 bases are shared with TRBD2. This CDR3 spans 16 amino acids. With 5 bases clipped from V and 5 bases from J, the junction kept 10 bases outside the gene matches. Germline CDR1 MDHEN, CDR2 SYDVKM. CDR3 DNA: TGTGCCAGCAGTCTAATAGCGGGAGGAGGGATAGATACGCAGTATTTT. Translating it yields CASSLIAGGGIDTQYF.

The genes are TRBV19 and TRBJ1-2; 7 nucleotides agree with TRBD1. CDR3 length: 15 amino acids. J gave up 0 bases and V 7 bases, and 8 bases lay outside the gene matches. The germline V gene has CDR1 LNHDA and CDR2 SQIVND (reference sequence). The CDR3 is CASTRGDTSNYGYTF. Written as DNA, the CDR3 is TGTGCCAGTACCAGGGGGGACACCTCTAACTATGGCTACACCTTC.

The CDR3 sequence is CASSSDKTYEQYF. In DNA form, the CDR3 reads TGTGCCAGCAGTTCAGACAAGACCTACGAGCAGTACTTC. This chain uses TRBV12-3 or TRBV12-4 with TRBJ2-7; no reliable D call. V gave up 4 bases and J gave up 2 bases, with 9 bases separating them. This CDR3 is built from 13 residues.

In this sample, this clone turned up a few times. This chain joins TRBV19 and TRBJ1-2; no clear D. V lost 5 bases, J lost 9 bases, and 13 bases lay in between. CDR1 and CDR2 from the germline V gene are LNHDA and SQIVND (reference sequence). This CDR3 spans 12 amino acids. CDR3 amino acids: CASSSGAKRYTF. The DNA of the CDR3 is TGTGCCAGTAGTTCCGGAGCGAAGCGCTACACCTTC. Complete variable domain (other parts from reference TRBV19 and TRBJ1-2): DGGITQSPKYLFRKEGQNVTLSCEQNLNHDAMYWYRQDPGQGLRLIYYSQIVNDFQKGDIAEGYSVSREKKESFPLTVTSAQKNPTAFYLCASSSGAKRYTFGSGTRLTVV.

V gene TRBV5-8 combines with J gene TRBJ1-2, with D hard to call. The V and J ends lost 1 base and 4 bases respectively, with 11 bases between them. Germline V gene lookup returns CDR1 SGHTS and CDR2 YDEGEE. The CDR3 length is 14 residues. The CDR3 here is CASSLMEALYGYTF. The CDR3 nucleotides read TGTGCCAGCAGCTTGATGGAGGCCCTCTATGGCTACACCTTC. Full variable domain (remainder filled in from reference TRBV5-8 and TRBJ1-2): EAGVTQSPTHLIKTRGQQATLRCSPISGHTSVYWYQQALGLGLQFLLWYDEGEERNRGNFPPRFSGRQFPNYSSELNVNALELEDSALYLCASSLMEALYGYTFGSGTRLTVV.

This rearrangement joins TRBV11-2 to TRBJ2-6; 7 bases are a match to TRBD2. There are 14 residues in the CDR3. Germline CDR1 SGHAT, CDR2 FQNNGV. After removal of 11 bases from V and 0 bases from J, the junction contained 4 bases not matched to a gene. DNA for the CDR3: TGTGCCGTCGGGGGGAGCTCTGGGGCCAACGTCCTGACTTTC. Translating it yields CAVGGSSGANVLTF.

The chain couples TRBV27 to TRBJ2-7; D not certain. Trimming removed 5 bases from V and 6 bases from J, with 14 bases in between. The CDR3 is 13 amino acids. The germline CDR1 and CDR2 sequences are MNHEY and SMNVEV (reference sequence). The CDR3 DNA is TGTGCCAGCAGTCCCAGCCCCAGAGGCGAGCAGTACTTC. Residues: CASSPSPRGEQYF.

CDR3 in DNA: TGTGCCAGCTCACCGCCGGGGGTTATCAGTGGCAATGAGCAGTTCTTC. This codes for CASSPPGVISGNEQFF. V usage is TRBV18 and J usage is TRBJ2-1, with a weak D call TRBD2 (6 bases). Germline V CDR1 and CDR2: KGHSH, LQKENI. CDR3 length: 16 residues. Trimming stripped 3 bases from V and 6 bases from J, with 18 bases between.

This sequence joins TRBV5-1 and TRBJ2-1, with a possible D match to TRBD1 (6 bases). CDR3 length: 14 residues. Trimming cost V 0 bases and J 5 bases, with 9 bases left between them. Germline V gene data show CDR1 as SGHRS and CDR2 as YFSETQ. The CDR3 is CASSLGAGDNEQFF. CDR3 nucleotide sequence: TGCGCCAGCAGCTTGGGGGCAGGGGACAATGAGCAGTTCTTC. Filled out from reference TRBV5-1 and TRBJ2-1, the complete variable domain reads KAGVTQTPRYLIKTRGQQVTLSCSPISGHRSVSWYQQTPGQGLQFLFEYFSETQRNKGNFPGRFSGRQFSNSRSEMNVSTLELGDSALYLCASSLGAGDNEQFFGPGTRLTVL.

CDR3 DNA: TGTGCCAGCAGTTTAAACCCGAGGAGCGGCACCGAGCAGTTCTTC. Protein product: CASSLNPRSGTEQFF. The chain has TRBV28 and TRBJ2-1, with TRBD2 as a possible D gene (5 bases). CDR1 and CDR2 (germline): MDHEN, SYDVKM. CDR3 length equals 15 residues. Trimming pared 2 bases from V and 10 bases from J, leaving 18 bases between.

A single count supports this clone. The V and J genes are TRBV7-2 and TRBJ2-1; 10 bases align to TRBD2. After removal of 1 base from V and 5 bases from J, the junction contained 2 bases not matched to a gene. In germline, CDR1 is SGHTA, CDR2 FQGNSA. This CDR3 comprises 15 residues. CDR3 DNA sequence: TGTGCCAGCAGCTTAGATAGCGGGAGGCACAATGAGCAGTTCTTC. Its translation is CASSLDSGRHNEQFF.

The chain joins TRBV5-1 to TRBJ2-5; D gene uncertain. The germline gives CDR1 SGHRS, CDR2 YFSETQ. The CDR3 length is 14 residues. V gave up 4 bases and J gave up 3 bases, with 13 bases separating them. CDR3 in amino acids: CASSADSYKETQYF. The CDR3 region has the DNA TGCGCCAGCAGCGCTGACTCGTACAAAGAGACCCAGTACTTC.

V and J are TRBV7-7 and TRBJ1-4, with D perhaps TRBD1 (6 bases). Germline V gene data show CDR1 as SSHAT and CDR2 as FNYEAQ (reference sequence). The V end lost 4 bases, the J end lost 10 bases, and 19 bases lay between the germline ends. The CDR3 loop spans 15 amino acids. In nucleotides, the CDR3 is TGTGCCAGCAGCTCCGGTTCCGTAGGGGGGGGAAAACTGTTTTTT. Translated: CASSSGSVGGGKLFF.

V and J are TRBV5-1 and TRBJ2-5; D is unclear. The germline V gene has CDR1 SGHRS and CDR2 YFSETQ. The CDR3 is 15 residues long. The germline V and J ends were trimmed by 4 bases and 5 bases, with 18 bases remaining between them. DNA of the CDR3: TGCGCCAGCAGCCCGCTCCGGCACAACGGGGAGACCCAGTACTTC. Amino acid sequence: CASSPLRHNGETQYF.

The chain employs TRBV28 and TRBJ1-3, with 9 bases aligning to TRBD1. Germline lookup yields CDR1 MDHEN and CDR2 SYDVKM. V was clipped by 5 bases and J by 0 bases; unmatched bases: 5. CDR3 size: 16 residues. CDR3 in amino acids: CASSGDRASSGNTIYF. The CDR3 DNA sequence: TGTGCCAGCAGTGGGGACAGGGCTAGCTCTGGAAACACCATATATTTT.

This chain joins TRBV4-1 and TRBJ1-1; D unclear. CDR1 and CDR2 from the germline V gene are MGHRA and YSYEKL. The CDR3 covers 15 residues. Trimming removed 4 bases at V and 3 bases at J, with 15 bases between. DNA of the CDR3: TGCGCCAGCAGCCCTAGGGAGGGAACCGACACTGAAGCTTTCTTT. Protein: CASSPREGTDTEAFF.

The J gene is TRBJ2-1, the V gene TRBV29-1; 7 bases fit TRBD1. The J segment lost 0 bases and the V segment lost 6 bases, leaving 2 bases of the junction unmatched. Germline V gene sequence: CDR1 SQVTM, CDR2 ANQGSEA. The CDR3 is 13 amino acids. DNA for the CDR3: TGCAGCGTAGGACAGGACTCCTACAATGAGCAGTTCTTC. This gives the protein CSVGQDSYNEQFF.

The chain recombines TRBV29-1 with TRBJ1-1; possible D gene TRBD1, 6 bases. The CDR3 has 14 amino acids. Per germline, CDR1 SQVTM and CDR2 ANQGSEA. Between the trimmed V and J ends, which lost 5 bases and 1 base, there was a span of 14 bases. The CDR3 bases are TGCAGCGTTATTGTGCAGGGGACGAACACTGAAGCTTTCTTT. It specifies CSVIVQGTNTEAFF.